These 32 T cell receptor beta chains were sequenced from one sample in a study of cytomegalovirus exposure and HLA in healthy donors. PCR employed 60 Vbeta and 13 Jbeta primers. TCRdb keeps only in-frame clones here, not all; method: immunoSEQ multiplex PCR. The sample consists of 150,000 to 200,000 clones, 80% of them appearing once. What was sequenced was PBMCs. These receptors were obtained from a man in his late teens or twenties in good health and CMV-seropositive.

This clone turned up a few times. In DNA, the CDR3 is TGTGCCAGCAGCCTCACGGGGGGCCAAGGGGTGACTCTGAACACTGAAGCTTTCTTT. Translating gives CASSLTGGQGVTLNTEAFF. The rearrangement links TRBV9 to TRBJ1-1; tentative D call: TRBD1 (6 bases). This CDR3 is built from 19 residues. V lost 4 bases, J lost 0 bases, and 25 bases lay in between. From germline, CDR1 is SGDLS and CDR2 YYNGEE.

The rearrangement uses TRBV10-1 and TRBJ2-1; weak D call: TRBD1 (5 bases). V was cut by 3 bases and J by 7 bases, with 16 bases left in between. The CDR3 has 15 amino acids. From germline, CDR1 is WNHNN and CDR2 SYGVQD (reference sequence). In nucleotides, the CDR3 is TGCGCCAGCAGTGACAGGACCAAGGGGTGGAATGAGCAGTTCTTC. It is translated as CASSDRTKGWNEQFF.

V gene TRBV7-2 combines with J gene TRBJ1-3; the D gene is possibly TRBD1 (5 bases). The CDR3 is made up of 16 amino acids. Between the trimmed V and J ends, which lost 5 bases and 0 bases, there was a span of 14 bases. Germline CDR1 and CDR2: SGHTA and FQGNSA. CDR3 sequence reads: CASSPRQSFSGNTIYF. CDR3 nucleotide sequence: TGTGCCAGCAGCCCCCGACAGTCCTTCTCTGGAAACACCATATATTTT.

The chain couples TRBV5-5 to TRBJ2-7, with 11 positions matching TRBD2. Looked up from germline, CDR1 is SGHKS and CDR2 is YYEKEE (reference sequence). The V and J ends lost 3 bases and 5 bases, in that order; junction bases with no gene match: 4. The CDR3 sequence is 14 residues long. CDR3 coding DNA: TGTGCCAGCAGCTCCCTAGCGGGAGGCCACGAGCAGTACTTC. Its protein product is CASSSLAGGHEQYF.

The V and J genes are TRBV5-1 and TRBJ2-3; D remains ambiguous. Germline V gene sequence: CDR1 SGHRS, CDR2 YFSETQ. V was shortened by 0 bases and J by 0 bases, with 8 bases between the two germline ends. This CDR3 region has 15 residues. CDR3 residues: CASSLVPGSTDTQYF. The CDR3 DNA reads TGCGCCAGCAGCTTGGTACCAGGTAGCACAGATACGCAGTATTTT.

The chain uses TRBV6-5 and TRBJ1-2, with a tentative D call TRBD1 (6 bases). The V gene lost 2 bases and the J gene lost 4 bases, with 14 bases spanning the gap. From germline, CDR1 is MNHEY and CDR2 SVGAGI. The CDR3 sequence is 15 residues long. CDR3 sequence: CASSYAFGGAYGYTF. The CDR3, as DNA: TGTGCCAGCAGTTACGCCTTCGGGGGGGCCTATGGCTACACCTTC.

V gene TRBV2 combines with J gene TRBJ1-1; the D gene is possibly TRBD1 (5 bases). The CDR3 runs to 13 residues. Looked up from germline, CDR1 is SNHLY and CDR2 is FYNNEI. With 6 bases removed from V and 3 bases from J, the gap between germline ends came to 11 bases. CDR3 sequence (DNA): TGTGCCAGCAGGGACCCGGGGGACACTGAAGCTTTCTTT. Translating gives CASRDPGDTEAFF.

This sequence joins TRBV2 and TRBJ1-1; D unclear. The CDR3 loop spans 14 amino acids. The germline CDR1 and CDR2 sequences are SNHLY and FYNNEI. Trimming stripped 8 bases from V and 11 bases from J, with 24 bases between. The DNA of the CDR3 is TGTGCCAGCGGGAGGGTAGCCTCCGGAATCGAGGCTTTCTTT. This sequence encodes CASGRVASGIEAFF.

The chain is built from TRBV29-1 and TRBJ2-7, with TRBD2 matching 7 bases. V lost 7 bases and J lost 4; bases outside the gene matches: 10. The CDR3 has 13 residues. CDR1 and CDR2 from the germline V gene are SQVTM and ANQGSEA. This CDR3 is CSAAVVGGYEQYF. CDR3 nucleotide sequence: TGCAGCGCTGCGGTAGTGGGGGGGTACGAGCAGTACTTC.

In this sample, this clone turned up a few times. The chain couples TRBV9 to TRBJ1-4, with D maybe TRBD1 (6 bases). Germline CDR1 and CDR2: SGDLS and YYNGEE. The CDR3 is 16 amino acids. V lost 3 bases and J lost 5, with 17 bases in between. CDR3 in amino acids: CASSAPTGKENEKLFF. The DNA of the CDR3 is TGTGCCAGCAGCGCCCCCACAGGGAAAGAAAATGAAAAACTGTTTTTT. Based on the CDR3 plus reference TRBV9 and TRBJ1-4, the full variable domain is DSGVTQTPKHLITATGQRVTLRCSPRSGDLSVYWYQQSLDQGLQFLIQYYNGEERAKGNILERFSAQQFPDLHSELNLSSLELGDSALYFCASSAPTGKENEKLFFGSGTQLSVL.

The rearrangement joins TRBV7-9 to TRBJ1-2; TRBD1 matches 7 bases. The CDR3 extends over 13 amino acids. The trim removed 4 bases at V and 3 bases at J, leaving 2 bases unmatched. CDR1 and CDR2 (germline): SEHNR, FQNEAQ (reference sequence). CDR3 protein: CASSSGQDYGYTF. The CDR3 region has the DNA TGTGCCAGCAGCTCCGGACAGGACTATGGCTACACCTTC.

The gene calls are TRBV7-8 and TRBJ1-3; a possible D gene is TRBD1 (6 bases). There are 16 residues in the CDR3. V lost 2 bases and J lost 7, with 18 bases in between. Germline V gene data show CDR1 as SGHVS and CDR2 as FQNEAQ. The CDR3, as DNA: TGTGCCAGCAGCTTAAAGGTTCCAGGGGTAGGGAACACCATATATTTT. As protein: CASSLKVPGVGNTIYF.

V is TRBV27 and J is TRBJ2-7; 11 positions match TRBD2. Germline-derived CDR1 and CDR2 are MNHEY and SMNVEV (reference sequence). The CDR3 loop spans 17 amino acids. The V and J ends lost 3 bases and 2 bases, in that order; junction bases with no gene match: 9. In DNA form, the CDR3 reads TGTGCCAGCAGTTTCGCGGTAGCGGGAGGGCCTCCCTACGAGCAGTACTTC. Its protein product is CASSFAVAGGPPYEQYF.

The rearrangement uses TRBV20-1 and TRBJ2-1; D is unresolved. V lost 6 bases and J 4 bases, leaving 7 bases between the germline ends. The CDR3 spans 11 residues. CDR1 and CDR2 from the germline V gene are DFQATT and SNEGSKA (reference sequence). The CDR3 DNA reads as TGCAGTGCCCCCTTGTACAATGAGCAGTTCTTC. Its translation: CSAPLYNEQFF.

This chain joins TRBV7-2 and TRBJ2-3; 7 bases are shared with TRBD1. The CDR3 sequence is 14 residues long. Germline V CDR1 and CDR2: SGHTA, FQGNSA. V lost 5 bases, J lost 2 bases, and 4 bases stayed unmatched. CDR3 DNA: TGTGCCAGCAGCCCAGACAGGGACACAGATACGCAGTATTTT. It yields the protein CASSPDRDTDTQYF. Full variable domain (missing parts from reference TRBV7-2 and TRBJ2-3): GAGVSQSPSNKVTEKGKDVELRCDPISGHTALYWYRQSLGQGLEFLIYFQGNSAPDKSGLPSDRFSAERTGGSVSTLTIQRTQQEDSAVYLCASSPDRDTDTQYFGPGTRLTVL.

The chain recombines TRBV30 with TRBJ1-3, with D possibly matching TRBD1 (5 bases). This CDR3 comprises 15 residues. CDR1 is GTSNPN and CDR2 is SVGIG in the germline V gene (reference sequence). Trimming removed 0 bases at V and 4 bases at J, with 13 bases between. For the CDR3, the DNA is TGTGCCTGGAGTGTTACCCGGGGGTACGGAAACACCATATATTTT. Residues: CAWSVTRGYGNTIYF.

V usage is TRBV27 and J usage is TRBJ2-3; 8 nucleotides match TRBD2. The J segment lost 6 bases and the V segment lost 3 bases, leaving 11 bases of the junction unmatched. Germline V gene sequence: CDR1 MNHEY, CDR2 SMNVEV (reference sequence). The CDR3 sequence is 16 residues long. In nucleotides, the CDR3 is TGTGCCAGCAGTTTCGGACTAGCTTCAATCAGGGATACGCAGTATTTT. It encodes CASSFGLASIRDTQYF.

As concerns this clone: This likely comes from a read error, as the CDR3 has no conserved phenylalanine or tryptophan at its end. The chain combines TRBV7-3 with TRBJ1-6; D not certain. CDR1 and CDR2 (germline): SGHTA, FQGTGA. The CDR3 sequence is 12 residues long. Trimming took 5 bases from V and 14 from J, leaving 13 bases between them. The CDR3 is CASSKRSPSLHL. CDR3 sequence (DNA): TGTGCCAGCAGCAAGCGAAGTCCGTCCCTCCACCTT.

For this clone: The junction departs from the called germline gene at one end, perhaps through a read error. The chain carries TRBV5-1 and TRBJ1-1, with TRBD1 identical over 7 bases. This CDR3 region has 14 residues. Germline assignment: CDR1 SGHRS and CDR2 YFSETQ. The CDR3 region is CASSSGQANTGAFF. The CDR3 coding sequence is TGCGCCAGCAGCTCTGGACAGGCGAACACTGGAGCTTTCTTT.

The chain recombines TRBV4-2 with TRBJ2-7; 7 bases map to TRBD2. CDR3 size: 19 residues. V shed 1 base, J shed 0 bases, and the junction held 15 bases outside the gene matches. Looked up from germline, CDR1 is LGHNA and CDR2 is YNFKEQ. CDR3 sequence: CASSQVGLVGERSSYEQYF. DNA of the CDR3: TGTGCCAGCAGCCAAGTTGGACTAGTGGGGGAGAGGAGCTCCTACGAGCAGTACTTC.

The CDR3: CASSLGAGNTIYF. In DNA, the CDR3 is TGTGCCAGCAGTTTAGGAGCTGGAAACACCATATATTTT. The V call is TRBV27, the J call TRBJ1-3; D call uncertain. Trimming pared 2 bases from V and 2 bases from J, leaving 4 bases between. CDR1 is MNHEY and CDR2 is SMNVEV in the germline V gene (reference sequence). This CDR3 contains 13 residues.

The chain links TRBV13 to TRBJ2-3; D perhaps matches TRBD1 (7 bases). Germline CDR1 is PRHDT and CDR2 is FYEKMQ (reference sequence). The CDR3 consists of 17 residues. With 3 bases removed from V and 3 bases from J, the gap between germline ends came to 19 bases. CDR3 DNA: TGTGCCAGCAGCTTGCGGGGAGAGGGGGCTGAGACAGATACGCAGTATTTT. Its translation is CASSLRGEGAETDTQYF.

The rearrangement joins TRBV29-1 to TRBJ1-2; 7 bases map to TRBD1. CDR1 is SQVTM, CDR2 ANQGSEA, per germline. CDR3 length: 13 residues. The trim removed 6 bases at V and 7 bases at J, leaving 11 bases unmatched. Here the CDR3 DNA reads TGCAGCGTACCAGGGGGGCCTGGCCCTGGCTACACCTTC. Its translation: CSVPGGPGPGYTF.

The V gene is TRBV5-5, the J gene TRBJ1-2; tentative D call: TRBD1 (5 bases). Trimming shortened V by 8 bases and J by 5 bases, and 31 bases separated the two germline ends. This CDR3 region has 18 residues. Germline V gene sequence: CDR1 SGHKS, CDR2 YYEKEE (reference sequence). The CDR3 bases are TGTGCCAGTATACTGGGCCCCCCGGAAGCGGGGACTATTTATGGCTACACCTTC. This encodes CASILGPPEAGTIYGYTF.

The CDR3 sequence: CTSSQGTGTSGPLASNEQFF. CDR3 in DNA: TGCACCAGCAGCCAAGGGACCGGGACTAGCGGTCCCCTGGCCTCCAATGAGCAGTTCTTC. The chain joins TRBV1 to TRBJ2-1; the table assigns TRBD2, which was not confirmed against the DNA. TRBV1 is a documented pseudogene. The CDR3 covers 20 residues.

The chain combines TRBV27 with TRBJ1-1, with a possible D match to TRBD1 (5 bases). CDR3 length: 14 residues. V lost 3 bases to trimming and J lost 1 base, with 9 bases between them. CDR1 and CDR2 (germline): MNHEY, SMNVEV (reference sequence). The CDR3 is CASSLGGTNTEAFF. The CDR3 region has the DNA TGTGCCAGCAGTTTGGGGGGAACGAACACTGAAGCTTTCTTT.

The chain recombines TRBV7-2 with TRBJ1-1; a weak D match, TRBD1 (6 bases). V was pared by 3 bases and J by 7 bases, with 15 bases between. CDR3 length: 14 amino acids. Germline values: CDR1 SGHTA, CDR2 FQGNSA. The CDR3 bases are TGTGCCAGCAGCTTCCTCGGACAGCTCCGTGAAGCTTTCTTT. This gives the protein CASSFLGQLREAFF.

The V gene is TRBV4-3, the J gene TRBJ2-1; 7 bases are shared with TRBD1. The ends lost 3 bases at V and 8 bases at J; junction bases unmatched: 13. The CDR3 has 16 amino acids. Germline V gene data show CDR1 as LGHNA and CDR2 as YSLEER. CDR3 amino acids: CASSQTPGQPWDEQFF. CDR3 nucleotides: TGCGCCAGCAGCCAGACGCCGGGACAGCCTTGGGATGAGCAGTTCTTC.

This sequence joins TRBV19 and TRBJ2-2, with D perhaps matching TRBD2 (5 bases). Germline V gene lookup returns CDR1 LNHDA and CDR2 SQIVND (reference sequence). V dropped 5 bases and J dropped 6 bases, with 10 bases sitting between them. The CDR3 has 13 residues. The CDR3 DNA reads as TGTGCCAGTAGTGTCTCTAGCCCCGGGGAGCTGTTTTTT. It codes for CASSVSSPGELFF.

CDR3 protein: CASSLRSTEAFF. The CDR3 DNA reads as TGTGCCAGCAGCTTACGTAGCACTGAAGCTTTCTTT. V usage is TRBV7-9 and J usage is TRBJ1-1; no reliable D call. The CDR3 is 12 residues long. Trimming removed 2 bases at V and 4 bases at J, with 5 bases between. Looked up from germline, CDR1 is SEHNR and CDR2 is FQNEAQ (reference sequence).

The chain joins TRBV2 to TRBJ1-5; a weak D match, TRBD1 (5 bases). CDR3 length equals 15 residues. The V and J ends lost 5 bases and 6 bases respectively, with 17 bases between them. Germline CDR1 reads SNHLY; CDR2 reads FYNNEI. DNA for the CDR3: TGTGCCAGCAGTATCTGGGAGAGCGGGGGTCAGCCCCAGCATTTT. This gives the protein CASSIWESGGQPQHF.

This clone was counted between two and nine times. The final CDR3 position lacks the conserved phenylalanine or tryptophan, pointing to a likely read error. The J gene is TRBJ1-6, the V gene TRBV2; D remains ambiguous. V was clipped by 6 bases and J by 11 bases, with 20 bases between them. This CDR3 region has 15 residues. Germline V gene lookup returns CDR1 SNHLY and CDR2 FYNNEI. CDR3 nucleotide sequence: TGTGCCAGCAGCGAGACGACGAGACATATACCACCCCTCCACCTT. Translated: CASSETTRHIPPLHL.